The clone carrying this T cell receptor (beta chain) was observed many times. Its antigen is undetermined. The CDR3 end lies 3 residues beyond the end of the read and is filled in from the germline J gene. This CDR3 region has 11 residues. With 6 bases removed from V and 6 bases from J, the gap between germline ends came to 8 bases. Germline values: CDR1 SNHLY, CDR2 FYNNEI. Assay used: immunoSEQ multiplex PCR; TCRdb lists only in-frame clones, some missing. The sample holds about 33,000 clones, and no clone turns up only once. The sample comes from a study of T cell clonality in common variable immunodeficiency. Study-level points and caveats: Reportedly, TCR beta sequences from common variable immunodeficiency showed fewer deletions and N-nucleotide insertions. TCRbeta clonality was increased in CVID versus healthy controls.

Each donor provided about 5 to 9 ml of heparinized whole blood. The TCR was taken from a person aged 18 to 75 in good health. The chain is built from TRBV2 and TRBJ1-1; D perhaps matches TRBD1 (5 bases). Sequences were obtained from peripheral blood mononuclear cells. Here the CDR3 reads CASRGEAEAFF. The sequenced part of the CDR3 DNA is TGTGCCAGCAGAGGGGAGGCTGAA.